Included here is one T cell receptor beta chain sequence, with context. Its specificity is not known. The sample belongs to a study of quantifying T cell responses using KT2 cells. Study-wide background: TCR alpha and beta constant-region primers primed reverse transcription of RNA. Study outcomes and limitations: KT2 sequences were detected down to about one KT2 cell per 100,000 PBMC.

The cDNA 3' end received a ligated oligonucleotide with a UMI. First-round PCR used 3 to 4 cycles and beta primers RC1.1 and RC1.2 covering TRBC1 and TRBC2. Separate processing of TCR alpha and beta chains began at the second PCR. One entry per CDR3 protein, called by TCRdb with MiXCR from the UMI-ligation and nested PCR reads. The top ten hold under 10% of the sample, which has about 53,000 distinct CDR3 sequences, roughly an eighth seen once. Germline values: CDR1 MNHNY, CDR2 SVGAGI (reference sequence). V gave up 2 bases and J gave up 2 bases, with 9 bases separating them. This CDR3 region has 14 residues. KT2, a clone with a known TCR, was spiked into unfractionated PBMC. Different KT2-to-PBMC ratios were created with a constant PBMC count.

The rearrangement uses TRBV6-6 and TRBJ1-2, with D perhaps matching TRBD1 (6 bases). This clonotype originated in a human donor. Sequenced input: PBMCs spiked with cells of the T cell clone KT2. The CDR3 here is CASSYQGQNYGYTF. In DNA, the CDR3 is TGTGCCAGCAGTTACCAAGGACAGAACTATGGCTACACCTTC.